One sample yielded the 28 T cell receptor beta chains listed below, sequenced in a study of T cell responses to AZD1222 COVID-19 vaccine. Sequencing used immunoSEQ multiplex PCR; TCRdb keeps in-frame clones, though not all of them. The data contain around 140,000 clones, just under 95% of them singletons. This material consisted of peripheral blood, taken after recovery from COVID-19. All receptors come from an adult who had recovered from COVID-19.

The chain employs TRBV4-1 and TRBJ2-1; 9 nucleotides agree with TRBD2. The CDR3 sequence is 17 residues long. The V segment lost 0 bases and the J segment 4 bases; nucleotides outside the gene matches: 7. The germline V gene has CDR1 MGHRA and CDR2 YSYEKL. The CDR3 region is CASSQDWPSGTYNEQFF. DNA for the CDR3: TGCGCCAGCAGCCAAGATTGGCCTAGCGGGACATACAATGAGCAGTTCTTC.

The gene calls are TRBV11-2 and TRBJ1-1; D possibly corresponds to TRBD1 (5 bases). CDR1 and CDR2 (germline): SGHAT, FQNNGV. Deletions cut 0 bases from V and 5 bases from J, with 10 bases between. The CDR3 is 14 amino acids. The CDR3 coding sequence is TGTGCCAGCAGCTTAGATCCAGGGAGGACTGAAGCTTTCTTT. Protein: CASSLDPGRTEAFF.

This chain connects TRBV27 to TRBJ2-3, with D perhaps matching TRBD1 or TRBD2 (5 bases each). The CDR3 consists of 12 residues. Germline loops: CDR1 MNHEY, CDR2 SMNVEV (reference sequence). Trimming took 8 bases from V and 5 from J, leaving 11 bases between them. CDR3 nucleotides: TGTGCCAGCGGGACCTATCGAGATACGCAGTATTTT. It encodes CASGTYRDTQYF.

This clone has just one count. V is TRBV19 and J is TRBJ1-4; D not resolved. Trimming shortened V by 1 base and J by 5 bases, and 14 bases separated the two germline ends. This CDR3 is 16 amino acids long. In germline, CDR1 is LNHDA, CDR2 SQIVND (reference sequence). The CDR3 DNA sequence: TGTGCCAGTAGTATAGCGCTCCTAGGAGGCAATGAAAAACTGTTTTTT. It translates to CASSIALLGGNEKLFF.

The genes are TRBV7-3 and TRBJ2-3; weak D call: TRBD1 (6 bases). Germline V CDR1 and CDR2: SGHTA, FQGTGA. Between the trimmed V and J ends, which lost 2 bases and 4 bases, there was a span of 10 bases. The CDR3 is made up of 14 amino acids. CDR3 DNA sequence: TGTGCCAGCAGCTTAGACGAGGGGGCAGATACGCAGTATTTT. Translating it yields CASSLDEGADTQYF.

The J gene is TRBJ2-7, the V gene TRBV4-1, with D perhaps TRBD1 or TRBD2 (5 bases each). Germline values: CDR1 MGHRA, CDR2 YSYEKL. The V and J ends lost 3 bases and 4 bases respectively, with 16 bases between them. The CDR3 runs to 15 residues. This CDR3 reads CASSQGWDLEYEQYF. The DNA of the CDR3 is TGCGCCAGCAGCCAGGGGTGGGACCTGGAGTACGAGCAGTACTTC.

The chain has TRBV15 and TRBJ1-1; perhaps TRBD1 as D (6 bases). Germline CDR1 is LNHNV and CDR2 is YYDKDF (reference sequence). The CDR3 extends over 14 amino acids. Trimming removed 0 bases at V and 2 bases at J, with 7 bases between. The CDR3 DNA reads TGTGCCACCAGCAGAGAGACAGGAAACACTGAAGCTTTCTTT. It is translated as CATSRETGNTEAFF.

The chain joins TRBV6-5 to TRBJ1-1, with D possibly TRBD1 on 5 matching bases. V was pared by 5 bases and J by 4 bases, with 8 bases between. The CDR3 is made up of 12 amino acids. The germline gives CDR1 MNHEY, CDR2 SVGAGI. For the CDR3, the DNA is TGTGCCAGCAGTCGGGGCGCCACTGAAGCTTTCTTT. Protein sequence: CASSRGATEAFF.

CDR3 region: CASSPGQGMDTQYF. CDR3 DNA: TGCGCCAGCAGCCCGGGACAGGGAATGGATACGCAGTATTTT. The J gene is TRBJ2-3, the V gene TRBV10-1; the match to TRBD1 covers 9 bases. V lost 6 bases, J lost 6 bases, and 7 bases stayed unmatched. Germline CDR1 WNHNN, CDR2 SYGVQD (reference sequence). This CDR3 spans 14 amino acids.

The chain carries TRBV5-1 and TRBJ2-7; D might be TRBD2 (5 bases). Germline loops: CDR1 SGHRS, CDR2 YFSETQ. V lost 0 bases and J 2 bases, leaving 12 bases between the germline ends. The CDR3 has 15 residues. The CDR3 sequence: CASSLGGATTYEQYF. CDR3 sequence (DNA): TGCGCCAGCAGCTTGGGGGGAGCTACTACCTACGAGCAGTACTTC.

V is TRBV28 and J is TRBJ2-7, with D perhaps assigned TRBD1 or TRBD2 (5 bases each). This CDR3 contains 14 residues. Germline V gives CDR1 MDHEN, CDR2 SYDVKM. V was trimmed by 5 bases and J by 2 bases, leaving 13 bases between them. CDR3 nucleotides: TGTGCCAGCAGTCCAGGGACGGCTGCCTACGAGCAGTACTTC. Protein: CASSPGTAAYEQYF.

The chain employs TRBV5-6 and TRBJ1-5; D is undetermined. V shed 1 base and J shed 0 bases, with 2 bases lying between them. In germline, CDR1 is SGHDT, CDR2 YYEEEE. CDR3 length: 13 amino acids. Here the CDR3 reads CASSLFSNQPQHF. CDR3 coding DNA: TGTGCCAGCAGCTTGTTTAGCAATCAGCCCCAGCATTTT.

The chain couples TRBV2 to TRBJ1-2; no definite D call. V dropped 2 bases and J dropped 0 bases, with 10 bases sitting between them. The CDR3 totals 15 residues. Germline CDR1 and CDR2: SNHLY and FYNNEI. The CDR3, as DNA: TGTGCCAGCAGTGAATCAGGAAGATCTAACTATGGCTACACCTTC. It encodes CASSESGRSNYGYTF.

The chain recombines TRBV5-1 with TRBJ2-2, with D perhaps TRBD2 (5 bases). Germline V lookup: CDR1 SGHRS, CDR2 YFSETQ. The CDR3 is 17 residues long. Trimming took 1 base from V and 1 from J, leaving 14 bases between them. In DNA, the CDR3 is TGCGCCAGCAGCTTGCTGGTGGGAGAGCTGAACACCGGGGAGCTGTTTTTT. It specifies CASSLLVGELNTGELFF.

The chain is built from TRBV10-3 and TRBJ2-1; perhaps D is TRBD1 or TRBD2 (6 bases each). There are 16 residues in the CDR3. V was clipped by 0 bases and J by 5 bases, with 14 bases between them. Germline CDR1 ENHRY, CDR2 SYGVKD. CDR3 coding DNA: TGTGCCATCAGTGAGTCGTTTGGGGGGCGCAACAATGAGCAGTTCTTC. It codes for CAISESFGGRNNEQFF.

V is TRBV5-5 and J is TRBJ2-2; 13 positions agree with TRBD2. Germline V gene lookup returns CDR1 SGHKS and CDR2 YYEKEE (reference sequence). V gave up 3 bases and J gave up 6 bases; unmatched junction bases: 14. The CDR3 consists of 19 residues. CDR3 region: CASSYGTSGMVPGAGELFF. The CDR3 nucleotides are TGTGCCAGCAGCTATGGGACTAGCGGGATGGTCCCGGGCGCCGGGGAGCTGTTTTTT.

The chain combines TRBV7-9 with TRBJ2-1; 10 positions agree with TRBD2. This CDR3 contains 14 residues. V was clipped by 9 bases and J by 7 bases; unmatched bases: 9. Germline V gives CDR1 SEHNR, CDR2 FQNEAQ (reference sequence). Here the CDR3 DNA reads TGTGCCAGTGGGACTAGCGAGAGAAAAAATGAGCAGTTCTTC. Translating gives CASGTSERKNEQFF. Filled out from reference TRBV7-9 and TRBJ2-1, the complete variable domain reads DTGVSQNPRHKITKRGQNVTFRCDPISEHNRLYWYRQTLGQGPEFLTYFQNEAQLEKSRLLSDRFSAERPKGSFSTLEIQRTEQGDSAMYLCASGTSERKNEQFFGPGTRLTVL.

This chain joins TRBV6-5 and TRBJ1-3; weak D call: TRBD1 (5 bases). The V end was cut by 10 bases, the J end by 2 bases, with 12 bases between. The CDR3 has 13 residues. Germline V gene sequence: CDR1 MNHEY, CDR2 SVGAGI. The CDR3 sequence is CATAGTTGNTIYF. CDR3 nucleotides: TGTGCCACCGCGGGGACTACTGGAAACACCATATATTTT.

J is TRBJ1-1 and V is TRBV28, with TRBD1 matching over 7 bases. With V trimmed by 5 bases and J by 1 base, 7 bases remained unmatched. Germline CDR1 is MDHEN and CDR2 is SYDVKM. The CDR3 consists of 15 residues. The CDR3 coding sequence is TGTGCCAGCAGTCCTCTGACAGGGAGGAACACTGAAGCTTTCTTT. The encoded protein is CASSPLTGRNTEAFF.

The J gene is TRBJ1-2, the V gene TRBV28, with 9 positions matching TRBD1. CDR3 length: 16 amino acids. With V trimmed by 5 bases and J by 4 bases, 11 bases remained unmatched. Germline CDR1 is MDHEN and CDR2 is SYDVKM. CDR3 in DNA: TGTGCCAGCAGTCCGCAGACAGGGGGGACGGTCTATGGCTACACCTTC. It specifies CASSPQTGGTVYGYTF.

The chain couples TRBV19 to TRBJ2-1; 7 positions agree with TRBD1. The germline V gene encodes CDR1 LNHDA and CDR2 SQIVND (reference sequence). There are 15 residues in the CDR3. Germline trimming cut 5 bases from V and 2 bases from J; bases unmatched to any gene: 6. The CDR3 coding sequence is TGTGCCAGTAGTTTCGGGACAGCCCCCTACAATGAGCAGTTCTTC. It specifies CASSFGTAPYNEQFF.

The chain carries TRBV7-3 and TRBJ2-1, with 10 positions matching TRBD2. This CDR3 has 18 residues. V shed 5 bases and J 6 bases; nucleotides not matched to a gene: 16. Germline values: CDR1 SGHTA, CDR2 FQGTGA. As DNA, the CDR3 is TGTGCCAGCAGCCCCATCCAACTAGCGGGACCCGGCTCCAATGAGCAGTTCTTC. This gives the protein CASSPIQLAGPGSNEQFF.

This CDR3 reads CASSGKQGKGSYNEQFF. The CDR3 DNA is TGTGCCAGCAGCGGCAAACAGGGGAAGGGCTCCTACAATGAGCAGTTCTTC. The rearrangement links TRBV9 to TRBJ2-1, with 7 bases that match TRBD1. J gave up 0 bases and V 3 bases, and 9 bases lay outside the gene matches. CDR1 and CDR2 from the germline V gene are SGDLS and YYNGEE. CDR3 length: 17 amino acids.

The chain employs TRBV19 and TRBJ2-2; TRBD2 agrees at 8 bases. The CDR3 extends over 15 amino acids. The germline CDR1 and CDR2 sequences are LNHDA and SQIVND (reference sequence). V lost 1 base and J lost 4; bases outside the gene matches: 2. The CDR3 bases are TGTGCCAGTAGTATAGTGCGGGGGGCCACCGGGGAGCTGTTTTTT. This sequence encodes CASSIVRGATGELFF.

The V and J genes are TRBV2 and TRBJ1-2; D unresolved. CDR3 length: 13 amino acids. V gave up 6 bases and J gave up 5 bases, with 13 bases separating them. Germline lookup yields CDR1 SNHLY and CDR2 FYNNEI. CDR3 coding DNA: TGTGCCAGCAGAGGTGGACGACTTTATGGCTACACCTTC. Translation: CASRGGRLYGYTF.

The V and J genes are TRBV7-2 and TRBJ1-4, with D perhaps matching TRBD1 (5 bases). This CDR3 spans 13 amino acids. Deletions cut 4 bases from V and 10 bases from J, with 13 bases between. Germline lookup yields CDR1 SGHTA and CDR2 FQGNSA. The CDR3 nucleotides read TGTGCCAGCAGCTCCCGTTTTGGGGCAAAACTGTTTTTT. It yields the protein CASSSRFGAKLFF.

The rearrangement joins TRBV6-1 to TRBJ2-5, with a tentative D call TRBD1 (6 bases). Trimming took 0 bases from V and 5 from J, leaving 10 bases between them. Germline CDR1 MNHNS, CDR2 SASEGT. This CDR3 contains 14 residues. In DNA form, the CDR3 reads TGTGCCAGCAGTGAAGCACAGGGCCGGGAGACCCAGTACTTC. It encodes CASSEAQGRETQYF.

The genes are TRBV2 and TRBJ2-2; D perhaps matches TRBD1 (7 bases). Trimming left V 6 bases short and J 5 bases short, with 10 bases between. Germline V lookup: CDR1 SNHLY, CDR2 FYNNEI. This CDR3 has 13 residues. The CDR3, as DNA: TGTGCCAGCAGCAGGGGGGAGACCGGGGAGCTGTTTTTT. This codes for CASSRGETGELFF.